These 17 T cell receptor beta chains were all obtained from the same sample, sequenced in a study of CD8 T cells in ankylosing spondylitis. TCRdb passed the 5' RACE reads through MiXCR, listing each CDR3 protein once. Of under 300,000 distinct CDR3 sequences listed, approximately 12% are singletons. Sequenced input: blood, either unsorted or a sorted T cell fraction (not recorded which). These receptors all stem from a male donor with ankylosing spondylitis or in good health (not recorded which).

This clonotype was seen at least ten times. The chain carries TRBV10-3 and TRBJ1-5, with TRBD1 identical over 7 bases. Germline loops: CDR1 ENHRY, CDR2 SYGVKD. V was pared by 4 bases and J by 6 bases, with 15 bases of the junction left unmatched. CDR3 size: 17 residues. The chain's CDR3 is CAISATGQDLWGQPQHF. The CDR3 region has the DNA TGTGCCATCAGTGCCACCGGACAGGACTTATGGGGTCAGCCCCAGCATTTT.

This clonotype was seen at least ten times. The chain joins TRBV12-3 or TRBV12-4 to TRBJ2-1; the match to TRBD2 covers 7 bases. The CDR3 totals 13 residues. After removal of 3 bases from V and 7 bases from J, the junction contained 3 bases not matched to a gene. CDR3 bases: TGTGCCAGCAGTTTTGGGAGGGAAAATGAGCAGTTCTTC. Translated, it gives CASSFGRENEQFF.

This clonotype was counted ten times or more. The J gene is TRBJ2-5, the V gene TRBV29-1, with 7 bases identical to TRBD1. This CDR3 spans 12 amino acids. CDR1 is SQVTM and CDR2 is ANQGSEA in the germline V gene. DNA for the CDR3: TGCAGTTCGGGACAGCCGAAAGAGACCCAGTACTTC. Translated, it gives CSSGQPKETQYF.

This clonotype showed up many times. V is TRBV5-1 and J is TRBJ2-2; D remains ambiguous. V lost 3 bases to trimming and J lost 0 bases, with 9 bases between them. CDR1 SGHRS and CDR2 YFSETQ come from the germline V gene. The CDR3 runs 15 residues. CDR3 region: CASSWKGSNTGELFF. The CDR3 DNA reads as TGCGCCAGCAGCTGGAAGGGCTCGAACACCGGGGAGCTGTTTTTT.

Ten or more counts support this clonotype. The chain employs TRBV6-5 and TRBJ2-2; a possible D gene is TRBD2 (5 bases). The CDR3 spans 13 residues. Germline CDR1 and CDR2: MNHEY and SVGAGI. V was pared by 2 bases and J by 4 bases, with 5 bases between. CDR3 nucleotides: TGTGCCAGCAGTTACCGGGGCACCGGGGAGCTGTTTTTT. Its translation is CASSYRGTGELFF.

The V gene is TRBV7-9, the J gene TRBJ2-1, with TRBD2 identical over 7 bases. CDR3 length: 15 amino acids. After removal of 2 bases from V and 6 bases from J, the junction contained 7 bases not matched to a gene. Germline V CDR1 and CDR2: SEHNR, FQNEAQ (reference sequence). This CDR3 is CASSLTSGAGNEQFF. Written as DNA, the CDR3 is TGTGCCAGCAGCTTAACGAGCGGGGCGGGCAATGAGCAGTTCTTC.

This clonotype was counted a few times. This sequence joins TRBV7-2 and TRBJ2-3; TRBD2 is a possible D gene (7 bases). V lost 2 bases, J lost 8 bases, and 17 bases lay in between. Germline V lookup: CDR1 SGHTA, CDR2 FQGNSA. The CDR3 totals 15 residues. The CDR3 region is CASSLNGGGQGTQYF. The DNA of the CDR3 is TGTGCCAGCAGCTTAAATGGGGGGGGGCAGGGTACGCAGTATTTT.

The chain employs TRBV14 and TRBJ2-4, with 14 bases that match TRBD2. The CDR3 extends over 17 amino acids. CDR1 and CDR2 from the germline V gene are SGHDN and FVKESK. Trimming cost V 3 bases and J 4 bases; bases outside gene matches: 5. The DNA for the CDR3 is TGTGCCAGCAGCCAGAGACTAGCGGGGGGGCCAAAAAACATTCAGTACTTC. This sequence encodes CASSQRLAGGPKNIQYF.

This clonotype was recorded many times. The chain carries TRBV5-1 and TRBJ2-3; the D gene could be TRBD1 or TRBD2 (5 bases each). Germline-derived CDR1 and CDR2 are SGHRS and YFSETQ. The CDR3 length is 15 residues. V was cut by 0 bases and J by 2 bases, with 10 bases left in between. The CDR3 DNA follows: TGCGCCAGCAGCTTGGGTTGGGACCCCACAGATACGCAGTATTTT. Protein: CASSLGWDPTDTQYF.

This clonotype was seen ten or more times. V gene TRBV5-1 combines with J gene TRBJ1-1; D not certain. The CDR3 spans 17 residues. Per the germline V gene, CDR1 is SGHRS and CDR2 is YFSETQ. V gave up 0 bases and J gave up 6 bases, with 21 bases separating them. The DNA of the CDR3 is TGCGCCAGCAGCTTGGCCGGAGGAGGTAAGACGTACGCTGAAGCTTTCTTT. Amino acid sequence: CASSLAGGGKTYAEAFF.

There are many counts of this clonotype. The V and J genes are TRBV20-1 and TRBJ2-7, with 11 bases aligning to TRBD2. The CDR3 is 15 amino acids. Per germline, CDR1 DFQATT and CDR2 SNEGSKA (reference sequence). J gave up 2 bases and V 6 bases, and 9 bases lay outside the gene matches. For the CDR3, the DNA is TGCAGTGCCCCCCCTTTGACTAGCGGGGCCTACGAGCAGTACTTC. It translates to CSAPPLTSGAYEQYF.

The rearrangement links TRBV12-3 or TRBV12-4 to TRBJ2-2, with 7 nucleotides matching TRBD2. This CDR3 is 14 amino acids long. V lost 8 bases to trimming and J lost 7 bases; unmatched junction nucleotides: 10. The CDR3 reads CASGHGTTLGELFF. The DNA for the CDR3 is TGTGCCAGCGGTCATGGGACTACCCTCGGGGAGCTGTTTTTT.

Worth noting for this clonotype: A much larger clone lies a single base off, so this may be a read error. This chain uses TRBV7-6 with TRBJ2-3, with D possibly TRBD1 on 6 matching bases. The CDR3 has 14 residues. The germline V and J ends were trimmed by 5 bases and 2 bases, with 11 bases remaining between them. Germline CDR1 is SGHVS and CDR2 is FNYEAQ. CDR3 sequence: CASSPRGDTDTQYF. Here the CDR3 DNA reads TGTGCCAGCAGCCCCAGGGGTGACACAGATACGCAGTATTTT. The full variable domain, in which reference TRBV7-6 and TRBJ2-3 provide the parts outside the CDR3, is GAGVSQSPRYKVTKRGQDVALRCDPISGHVSLYWYRQALGQGPEFLTYFNYEAQQDKSGLPNDRFSAERPEGSISTLTIQRTEQRDSAMYRCASSPRGDTDTQYFGPGTRLTVL.

The CDR3 sequence is CASSPNRRRYNEQFF. The DNA for the CDR3 is TGTGCCAGCAGCCCCAACAGGCGAAGGTACAATGAGCAGTTCTTC. The chain employs TRBV28 and TRBJ2-1; tentatively, D is TRBD1 (5 bases). Trimming left V 6 bases short and J 4 bases short, with 16 bases between. The CDR3 is 15 residues long. CDR1 and CDR2 from the germline V gene are MDHEN and SYDVKM.

The rearrangement links TRBV10-2 to TRBJ2-1; D remains unclear. The CDR3 contains 14 residues. Germline V gene data show CDR1 as WSHSY and CDR2 as SAAADI. V shed 5 bases and J shed 4 bases, with 12 bases lying between them. CDR3 amino acids: CASSPFNRYNEQFF. Written as DNA, the CDR3 is TGCGCCAGCAGTCCGTTCAACCGTTACAATGAGCAGTTCTTC.

This clonotype was observed at least ten times. In DNA, the CDR3 is TGTGCCAGCATCGGGACAGGGAGCTCCTACGAGCAGTACTTC. This gives the protein CASIGTGSSYEQYF. V is TRBV6-1 and J is TRBJ2-7; 9 nucleotides agree with TRBD1. Unmatched junction bases numbered 4, after V lost 7 bases and J lost 0 bases. Germline assignment: CDR1 MNHNS and CDR2 SASEGT. There are 14 residues in the CDR3.

This clonotype occurred many times. The chain employs TRBV27 and TRBJ2-2, with D possibly TRBD1 on 5 matching bases. Germline assignment: CDR1 MNHEY and CDR2 SMNVEV (reference sequence). Between the trimmed V and J ends, which lost 2 bases and 7 bases, there was a span of 8 bases. This CDR3 region has 13 residues. CDR3 residues: CASSLGAHGELFF. The CDR3 DNA is TGTGCCAGCAGTTTAGGGGCCCACGGGGAGCTGTTTTTT.